Detailed here is one T cell receptor beta chain. Its antigen is not yet known. No per-base quality is available; no much larger clone lies one base away. Different DNA sequences within this sample yield the same CDR3. TCR CDR3 regions were amplified from genomic DNA by multiplex PCR using the deep immunoSEQ assay. Extracted genomic DNA from each cell subset was spread evenly across all wells of several immunoSEQ 96-well plates, with each plate serving as a replicate. For sorted subsets, about 220 ng of genomic DNA, equivalent to tens of thousands of T cell genomes, went into each replicate PCR. Purified libraries were quantified with a Qubit 3.0 fluorometer, sized on a Bioanalyzer 2100, and re-quantified with the KAPA Library Quantification kit. A separate single-read 150-cycle Illumina NextSeq 550 flow cell was used to sequence each immunoSEQ 96-well plate. Per the source publication's procedure: Because the immunoSEQ output included only junctional sequences and no quality scores, the filtering could not be the same as the filtering used for full-length reads. To assign V/J genes and CDR3, sequences were annotated against IMGT germline references using PyIR, a Python wrapper for IgBLAST v1.9. Any read was removed if the V/J assignment was weak (E-value above 1e-6), the CDR3 was missing, or the read contained stop codons, out-of-frame junctions, or ambiguous translated residues. V3J clonotypes were defined as sequences sharing the same inferred V gene, J gene, and CDR3 amino acid sequence. The percentage overlap between two repertoires was calculated by dividing the number of shared unique clonotypes by the size of the smaller repertoire. Repertoire richness was assessed with RTK rarefaction, the Chao1 estimator, and Recon v2.1 estimates of unobserved clonotypes. OLGA was used to compute generation probabilities for all TCRbeta clonotypes that the gDNA method yielded from several donors. This is the immuneACCESS table as TCRdb keeps it, with only in-frame sequences that have V and J called. A part of the clones is gone; compared with another copy, unresolved V genes explain less than half, and the rest is unexplained. V and J calls and clone size are those listed in that table; D and trimming were worked out from the DNA. Recorded for this sample are some 2.1 million clones; 93% of them occurred a single time. The ten largest clonotypes hold about 1.7% of the sample.

This sample was taken from a study of shared clonotypes between healthy human individuals (TCRdb year 2020). In terms of the full investigation: A few men and two women, aged 18 to 49 years, made up the cohort. For each donor, CD4 naive and CD4 memory were each run on three plates, CD8 naive on two plates, and CD8 memory on one plate. To estimate repertoire size and how much clonotypes are shared between individuals, the study performed deep sequencing of blood TCR repertoires from a handful of healthy adults. Libraries were prepared and TCR repertoires were sequenced by different laboratories using diverse techniques, in order to increase sequencing depth and limit assay-specific biases. Between about 0.94 and 10 billion PBMCs per donor were obtained by leukapheresis. Study-level results and caveats: Roughly 5% of naive CD4, 3.5% of naive CD8, 2% to 2.5% of memory CD4, and less than 0.45% of memory CD8 clonotypes were shared across a handful of donors. Because the study included only a small number of donors, the genetic and exposure-history diversity represented was limited. Sampling was limited to blood, and TCR repertoires in tissue likely differ from TCR repertoires in blood. Even with the large sequencing depth, rarefaction of the sorted-subset datasets indicated that sequencing was incomplete. Compared with non-shared clonotypes, the clonotypes found in all four sorted-subset donors had higher generation probabilities. Pairwise subsampling indicated that sequencing depth was expected to affect the degree of clonotype sharing among donors. Estimated clonotype richness was generally larger for naive than for memory subsets.

For the CD8 naive samples, CD45RO-negative cells were positively selected for CCR7, yielding a CD45RA+CCR7+ population from which TemRA cells were excluded. Donors were healthy HIV-negative adults with no recently reported acute infections or vaccinations. Every donor was a Caucasian adult living in Nashville, Tennessee, USA. Blood was obtained by leukapheresis, after which PBMCs were separated by Ficoll-Histopaque density gradient centrifugation and cryopreserved in liquid nitrogen vapor phase. Purity and quantity of every magnetically sorted T cell population were checked by analytical flow cytometry. Genomic DNA was isolated from each sorted fraction and quantified by UV absorbance on a Nanodrop 2000c. CDR1 SGDLS and CDR2 YYNGEE are derived from the germline V gene. V is pruned by 5 bases and J by 5 bases, leaving 4 bases of the junction without a gene match. Counted from cysteine to phenylalanine, this CDR3 has 13 amino acids. Only the CDR3 DNA is retained, 39 bases long and in frame from the first base.

This receptor was taken from a young man in good health. Some clones in this sample may be carry-over from other donors' samples. The specimen was naive CD8+ T cells from PBMCs. The meaning of the sample's cell subset or site label: CD45RA+CCR7+. Recombination linked TRBV9 to TRBJ1-5; 7 central nucleotides agree with TRBD1. For the CDR3, the sequence is CASSGQGDQPQHF. The DNA sequence reads TGTGCCAGCAGTGGGCAGGGGGATCAGCCCCAGCATTTT. Supplemented by the reference TRBV9 and TRBJ1-5 proteins around the CDR3, the complete variable domain is DSGVTQTPKHLITATGQRVTLRCSPRSGDLSVYWYQQSLDQGLQFLIQYYNGEERAKGNILERFSAQQFPDLHSELNLSSLELGDSALYFCASSGQGDQPQHFGDGTRLSIL.